A selection of T cell receptor beta chains follows, all from one sample in a study of shared clonotypes between healthy human individuals. Measured with immunoSEQ multiplex PCR; TCRdb has only the in-frame clones, and not every one. The sample yields 110,000 or so clones, 65% to 75% seen once. Sequencing used memory CD8+ T cells sorted from blood. Every receptor here comes from a woman aged 30 to 39 in good health. The CDR3 runs from the conserved cysteine through the conserved F or W. The order of the fields is J gene, V gene, clone size, D gene, CDR3 length, CDR3 DNA, CDR3 protein. D genes are given only for firm matches. Where a row states a size, it is once, few, many or the class of an expanded clone; other rows omit it.

>TRBJ1-2|TRBV30|NA|NA|14
TGTGCCTGGAGCGCACGCGGGGCTAGGTATGGCTACACCTTC
CAWSARGARYGYTF
>TRBJ2-7|TRBV6-1|NA|NA|13
TGTGCCAGCAGTGAAGGCCTGACCTACGAGCAGTACTTC
CASSEGLTYEQYF
>TRBJ2-6|TRBV5-1|NA|NA|16
TGCGCCAGCAGCTTGCCTGAGCAGGCTGGGGCCAACGTCCTGACTTTC
CASSLPEQAGANVLTF
>TRBJ2-3|TRBV10-3|NA|NA|14
TGTGCCATCAGGGGTAGCGGACGGGGAGATACGCAGTATTTT
CAIRGSGRGDTQYF
>TRBJ1-2|TRBV4-2|NA|NA|14
TGTGCCAGCAGCTTAGGTTCAGCCGGCTATGGCTACACCTTC
CASSLGSAGYGYTF
>TRBJ2-7|TRBV10-3|NA|NA|15
TGTGCCATCAGTGAGTCGAGTAGGGGGAACTACGAGCAGTACTTC
CAISESSRGNYEQYF
>TRBJ2-7|TRBV18|NA|NA|14
TGTGCCAGCTCACCTCGGACAGACTCCTACGAGCAGTACTTC
CASSPRTDSYEQYF
>TRBJ2-7|TRBV28|NA|TRBD1|14
TGTGCCAGCAGTTTCCCGGGACAGGGTTACGAGCAGTACTTC
CASSFPGQGYEQYF
>TRBJ2-7|TRBV11-2|NA|NA|13
TGTGCCAGCAGCTTATCCCCGCTTAGCGAGCAGTACTTC
CASSLSPLSEQYF
>TRBJ2-7|TRBV28|NA|NA|17
TGTGCCAGCAGTTTTCGTATAGGGGGCGGGGTTTTCTACGAGCAGTACTTC
CASSFRIGGGVFYEQYF
>TRBJ2-7|TRBV6-6|NA|TRBD1|14
TGTGCCAGCAGTTCCCGGGACAGGGGCTACGAGCAGTACTTC
CASSSRDRGYEQYF
>TRBJ2-7|TRBV28|NA|TRBD2|20
TGTGCCAGCAGCAATCCATGGGTCCGCGGTCGGGGGACTAACTACTACGAGCAGTACTTC
CASSNPWVRGRGTNYYEQYF
>TRBJ1-1|TRBV28|NA|NA|13
TGTGCCAGCAGTCCTAGATTGAACACTGAAGCTTTCTTT
CASSPRLNTEAFF
>TRBJ1-1|TRBV7-6|NA|TRBD1|15
TGTGCCAGCAGCTCCCACAGGGGAGAGAACACTGAAGCTTTCTTT
CASSSHRGENTEAFF
>TRBJ2-3|TRBV6-5|NA|NA|15
TGTGCCAGCAGACCCTTGGAGGGGATTTCATATACGCAGTATTTT
CASRPLEGISYTQYF
>TRBJ2-5|TRBV6-4|NA|NA|15
TGTGCCAGCAGTCCCCTTGGCGGGCAACAAGAGACCCAGTACTTC
CASSPLGGQQETQYF
>TRBJ2-7|TRBV6-1|NA|NA|10
TGTGCCACCAGGACCAACGAGCAGTACTTC
CATRTNEQYF
>TRBJ2-7|TRBV5-4|few|TRBD2|16
TGTGCCAGCAGCTTGAGGGGGACTAGCGGGAGAGGCGAGCAGTACTTC
CASSLRGTSGRGEQYF
>TRBJ1-1|TRBV9|NA|NA|14
TGTGCCAGCAGCGTAGAGGGCAGGGCCACTGAAGCTTTCTTT
CASSVEGRATEAFF
>TRBJ2-6|TRBV11-3|NA|NA|13
TGTGCCAGCAGCGTCTCTGGGGCCAACGTCCTGACTTTC
CASSVSGANVLTF
>TRBJ1-1|TRBV4-1|once|NA|18
TGCGCCAGCAGCCAAGGCTTAGGGACGGGACTCGGGCGGACTGAAGCTTTCTTT
CASSQGLGTGLGRTEAFF
>TRBJ2-5|TRBV7-9|once|NA|13
TGTGCCAGCAGCTCGGTTATACAAGAGACCCAGTACTTC
CASSSVIQETQYF
>TRBJ2-7|TRBV5-6|NA|NA|13
TGTGCCAGCAGCTTGGGAAGGGTCGACGAGCAGTACTTC
CASSLGRVDEQYF
>TRBJ2-5|TRBV10-1|NA|NA|13
TGCGCCAGCAGTAGGCAGGGAGGAGAGACCCAGTACTTC
CASSRQGGETQYF
>TRBJ2-2|TRBV14|few|NA|16
TGTGCCAGCAGCCAAGGTGGGACGGCGAACACCGGGGAGCTGTTTTTT
CASSQGGTANTGELFF
>TRBJ1-2|TRBV7-9|NA|NA|14
TGTGCCTTATCTCCCAGTTCAAGGGACTATGGCTACACCTTC
CALSPSSRDYGYTF
>TRBJ2-1|TRBV1|NA|NA|17
TGCACCAGCAGCCAAAAGGGGGCTAGCGGGAACCGGAATGAGCAGTTCTTC
CTSSQKGASGNRNEQFF
>TRBJ1-1|TRBV25-1|many|TRBD1|18
TGTGCCAGCAGTGAATTTTCTCCGGGACAGGGGCTGAACACTGAAGCTTTCTTT
CASSEFSPGQGLNTEAFF
>TRBJ2-1|TRBV7-6|NA|TRBD2|15
TGTGCCAGCAGCGGTGGACTAGCGGGGCGCAATGAGCAGTTCTTC
CASSGGLAGRNEQFF
>TRBJ2-1|TRBV25-1|few|NA|11
TGTGCCAGCAGTGAGAGGGGGTTCGAGATCTTC
CASSERGFEIF
>TRBJ2-7|TRBV2|NA|NA|17
TGTGCCAGCAGTAGCCCGACCGGGCCTTACCGACCCTACGAGCAGTACTTC
CASSSPTGPYRPYEQYF
>TRBJ2-2|TRBV6-6|NA|NA|15
TGTGCCAGCAGTTACTCACAGGGCGGGCGCGGGGAGCTGTTTTTT
CASSYSQGGRGELFF
>TRBJ2-3|TRBV10-3|NA|TRBD2|18
TGTGCCATCAGTGAGTCGAAGGGGACTAGCGGTAGCACAGATACGCAGTATTTT
CAISESKGTSGSTDTQYF
>TRBJ1-5|TRBV19|many|NA|15
TGTGCCAGTAGTATCTGGGGGGGTAGCAATCAGCCCCAGCATTTT
CASSIWGGSNQPQHF
>TRBJ1-1|TRBV19|many|NA|14
TGTGCCAGTAGTAACCGTGTAGGGGGGGCTGAAGCTTTCTTT
CASSNRVGGAEAFF
>TRBJ2-1|TRBV25-1|NA|NA|15
TGTGCCAGCAGTGACACGGGGGGCCCCTACAATGAGCAGTTCTTC
CASSDTGGPYNEQFF
>TRBJ1-1|TRBV14|many|TRBD1|14
TGTGCCAGCAGCCAAGAATCGGACAGGTGGAAAGCTTTCTTT
CASSQESDRWKAFF
>TRBJ2-7|TRBV18|NA|NA|15
TGTGCCAGCTCACCGTTCGAACAGGGCTCCCACGAGCAGTACTTC
CASSPFEQGSHEQYF
>TRBJ2-1|TRBV15|NA|TRBD1|14
TGTGCCACCAGCAGGGACAGGGCCGGGAATGAGCAGTTCTTC
CATSRDRAGNEQFF
>TRBJ2-3|TRBV4-1|NA|TRBD2|16
TGCGCCAGCAGCGAACGACTAGCGGGAAGCACAGATACGCAGTATTTT
CASSERLAGSTDTQYF
>TRBJ2-1|TRBV18|NA|TRBD1|15
TGTGCCAGCTCACCACCGAGGGGACAGAGCAATGAGCAGTTCTTC
CASSPPRGQSNEQFF
>TRBJ2-3|TRBV30|many|NA|12
TGTGCCTGCCGGGAGCCCACAGATACGCAGTATTTT
CACREPTDTQYF
>TRBJ2-5|TRBV5-1|NA|TRBD2|19
TGCGCCAGCAGCCTAAATCTAGCGGGAGGGGCCTCCCGCAAAGAGACCCAGTACTTC
CASSLNLAGGASRKETQYF
>TRBJ2-7|TRBV15|NA|TRBD2|14
TGTGCCACCAGCAATGGCGGGAGTATAGACGAGCAGTACTTC
CATSNGGSIDEQYF
>TRBJ2-2|TRBV4-2|NA|TRBD2|17
TGTGCCAGCAGCCAAGATATACTAGCGGGAGGTATGGGGGAGCTGTTTTTT
CASSQDILAGGMGELFF
>TRBJ1-1|TRBV6-1|many|NA|15
TGTGCCAGCAGTGAAGCCCTCGACAGTGTCTCTGAAGCTTTCTTT
CASSEALDSVSEAFF
>TRBJ2-1|TRBV25-1|NA|NA|11
TGTGCCAGCAGTGCGAGCAATGAGCAGTTCTTC
CASSASNEQFF
>TRBJ2-7|TRBV5-1|few|NA|15
TGCGCCAGCAGCTTGGAAGAAGACTTTAGCAACGAGCAGTACTTC
CASSLEEDFSNEQYF
>TRBJ2-1|TRBV6-5|NA|TRBD2|14
TGTGCCAGCCTAAGCCCTACTAGCGGGAATGAGCAGTTCTTC
CASLSPTSGNEQFF
>TRBJ2-7|TRBV5-1|NA|NA|15
TGCGCCAGCAGCAGAGGTTGGCGGGAAGGGAACGAGCAGTACTTC
CASSRGWREGNEQYF
>TRBJ2-3|TRBV6-5|NA|NA|13
TGTGCCAGCAGTTACTCTGGCACAGATACGCAGTATTTT
CASSYSGTDTQYF
>TRBJ1-5|TRBV19|NA|TRBD1|16
TGTGCCAGTAGTATTTTGGGACAGGGCGGATATCAGCCCCAGCATTTT
CASSILGQGGYQPQHF
>TRBJ1-2|TRBV5-4|once|TRBD1|13
TGTGCCAGCAGCTCCAGGGGGCGTGGTGGCTACACCTTC
CASSSRGRGGYTF
>TRBJ2-5|TRBV5-5|NA|TRBD2|16
TGTGCCAGCGGGGTGCTAGGGGTAGCGGGAGTGGAGACCCAGTACTTC
CASGVLGVAGVETQYF
>TRBJ2-7|TRBV11-2|NA|TRBD1|13
TGTGCCAGCAGCTTACAGGGGGCATGGGAGCAGTACTTC
CASSLQGAWEQYF
>TRBJ2-7|TRBV14|NA|NA|18
TGTGCCAGCAGCCAAGACGGACGGAGGACCGTGGAGATCTACGAGCAGTACTTC
CASSQDGRRTVEIYEQYF
>TRBJ1-1|TRBV5-6|NA|TRBD1|15
TGTGCCAGCAGCCTCCGGACAGGCTTGAACACTGAAGCTTTCTTT
CASSLRTGLNTEAFF
>TRBJ2-3|TRBV11-3|NA|NA|15
TGTGCCAGCAGCAAGAGGACTGGACCCACAGATACGCAGTATTTT
CASSKRTGPTDTQYF